The next 8 T cell receptor beta chains were all read from a single sample in a study of blood T cell repertoires in COVID-19. Sequenced by immunoSEQ multiplex PCR; TCRdb stores in-frame clones only, minus some. The data show roughly 280,000 clones, about 88% seen once. The specimen was PBMCs or T cells enriched from blood (not recorded which). These receptors all stem from a woman aged 50 to 65 who had recovered from COVID-19.

This clone has a single count. The rearrangement links TRBV27 to TRBJ1-1, with D perhaps matching TRBD1 (5 bases). The CDR3 has 13 residues. The V gene's germline CDR1 is MNHEY and CDR2 SMNVEV (reference sequence). Trimming stripped 1 base from V and 7 bases from J, with 10 bases between. This CDR3 reads CASSLFWGDEAFF. CDR3 nucleotide sequence: TGTGCCAGCAGTTTATTTTGGGGGGATGAAGCTTTCTTT.

The chain is built from TRBV2 and TRBJ2-1, with 8 bases identical to TRBD1. Per the germline V gene, CDR1 is SNHLY and CDR2 is FYNNEI. The length of the CDR3 is 15 residues. Trimming at V came to 10 bases and at J to 3 bases, leaving 11 bases not matched to a gene. CDR3 nucleotides: TGTGCCATAACCAGGGGGCAAAGTAACTACAATGAGCAGTTCTTC. It yields the protein CAITRGQSNYNEQFF.

The V call is TRBV28, the J call TRBJ1-6; weak D call: TRBD1 (5 bases). CDR1 and CDR2 (germline): MDHEN, SYDVKM. V was clipped by 7 bases and J by 3 bases, with 10 bases between them. The CDR3 extends over 14 amino acids. CDR3 bases: TGTGCCAGCACCGGGGGTGTCTATAATTCACCCCTCCACTTT. This codes for CASTGGVYNSPLHF. Together with reference TRBV28 and TRBJ1-6, the CDR3 gives the full variable domain: DVKVTQSSRYLVKRTGEKVFLECVQDMDHENMFWYRQDPGLGLRLIYFSYDVKMKEKGDIPEGYSVSREKKERFSLILESASTNQTSMYLCASTGGVYNSPLHFGNGTRLTVT.

The chain links TRBV15 to TRBJ1-6; maybe TRBD1 (6 bases). The CDR3 consists of 13 residues. V lost 8 bases to trimming and J lost 6 bases, with 11 bases between them. Germline V gene sequence: CDR1 LNHNV, CDR2 YYDKDF (reference sequence). CDR3 residues: CATSGQFNSPLHF. Here the CDR3 DNA reads TGTGCCACCTCCGGACAGTTTAATTCACCCCTCCACTTT.

This clone was recorded a few times. V usage is TRBV4-1 and J usage is TRBJ2-1; 8 bases align to TRBD2. Germline V gene lookup returns CDR1 MGHRA and CDR2 YSYEKL. The CDR3 loop spans 15 amino acids. The junction had 15 bases not matched to a gene; V was cut back by 8 bases and J by 9 bases. CDR3 DNA sequence: TGCGCCAGCCACCTGACAGCGGGAGTCAACGGTGAGCAGTTCTTC. Translation: CASHLTAGVNGEQFF.

The chain joins TRBV27 to TRBJ1-6; 12 bases fit TRBD1. V lost 4 bases to trimming and J lost 10 bases; unmatched junction nucleotides: 20. The CDR3 contains 20 residues. Germline V gives CDR1 MNHEY, CDR2 SMNVEV (reference sequence). For the CDR3, the DNA is TGTGCCAGCAGTTACAAATCCATACCGGGACAGGGGGCCTTAAGGTCACCCCTCCACTTT. Translation: CASSYKSIPGQGALRSPLHF.

The V call is TRBV29-1, the J call TRBJ2-1, with TRBD2 matching 12 bases. J was trimmed by 5 bases and V by 7 bases; bases with no gene match: 6. Per germline, CDR1 SQVTM and CDR2 ANQGSEA. The CDR3 totals 14 residues. In DNA form, the CDR3 reads TGCAGCGGGGGACTAGCGGGTCGGAACAATGAGCAGTTCTTC. This codes for CSGGLAGRNNEQFF.

This clone was picked up one time. J is TRBJ2-3 and V is TRBV7-2; 16 nucleotides line up with TRBD2. CDR1 is SGHTA and CDR2 is FQGNSA in the germline V gene. J was trimmed by 5 bases and V by 5 bases; bases with no gene match: 10. This CDR3 region has 18 residues. The CDR3 loop reads CASSGPGTSGRAVDTQYF. As DNA, the CDR3 is TGTGCCAGCAGCGGCCCCGGGACTAGCGGGAGGGCCGTAGATACGCAGTATTTT.